This TCR beta chain was found in a study of blood T cell repertoires in COVID-19. As for the study in general: Material from acute and convalescent COVID-19 was sourced from the United States, Italy and Spain. PBMCs, B-cell-depleted T cells, or T cells were the source of the cDNA or gDNA that made up the material.

Trimming removed 8 bases at V and 5 bases at J, with 15 bases between. Germline assignment: CDR1 SGHAT and CDR2 FQNNGV. This CDR3 has 13 residues. Original analysis: Amplified reference gene primers provided the basis for estimating nucleated cell counts. Sequencing was performed with immunoSEQ multiplex PCR; in TCRdb, only in-frame clones are kept and a portion is missing. V and J calls and clone size are as listed in that table; D and trimming were resolved from the DNA. The sample consists of roughly 280,000 clones, roughly 90% of them appearing once. Sequencing was carried out using peripheral blood. The TCR comes from a middle-aged man with acute or convalescent COVID-19. The gene calls are TRBV11-2 and TRBJ2-5; the D gene is possibly TRBD1 (5 bases). The DNA for the CDR3 is TGTGCCAGCGCTACAGGCTGGCGGGAGACCCAGTACTTC. Its protein is CASATGWRETQYF.